The TCR beta chain described here comes from a study of blood T cell repertoires in COVID-19. Study-level information: The United States, Italy and Spain provided the acute and convalescent COVID-19 samples.

Per the authors' pipeline: Amplification of reference gene primers provided the estimated nucleated cell counts. Assay: immunoSEQ multiplex PCR; the TCRdb copy retains only in-frame clones and omits some. For V, J and clone size, that table is used; D and trimming come from the DNA. The data contain 150,000 to 200,000 clones, approximately 86% of them seen just once; the ten biggest clones take up approximately 9.8%. The CDR3 has 14 amino acids. V was trimmed by 2 bases and J by 5 bases, leaving 13 bases between them. Germline values: CDR1 SGHTA, CDR2 FQGNSA. This rearrangement joins TRBV7-2 to TRBJ2-7; tentatively, D is TRBD2 (6 bases). Sequenced sample: peripheral blood. This sequence originates from a woman over 75 with acute or convalescent COVID-19. This CDR3 is CASSLTGGVHEQYF. Written as DNA, the CDR3 is TGTGCCAGCAGCTTAACTGGCGGGGTCCACGAGCAGTACTTC.